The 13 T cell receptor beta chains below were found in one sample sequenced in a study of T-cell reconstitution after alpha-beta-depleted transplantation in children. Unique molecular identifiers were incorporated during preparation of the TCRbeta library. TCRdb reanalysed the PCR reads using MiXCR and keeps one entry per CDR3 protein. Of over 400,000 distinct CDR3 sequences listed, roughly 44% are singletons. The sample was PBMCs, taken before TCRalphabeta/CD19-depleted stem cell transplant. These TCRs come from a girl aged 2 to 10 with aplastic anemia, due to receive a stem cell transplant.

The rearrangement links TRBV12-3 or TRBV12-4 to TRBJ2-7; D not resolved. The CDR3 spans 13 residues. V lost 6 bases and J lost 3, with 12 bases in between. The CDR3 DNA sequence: TGTGCCAGCAGCCACGTTAAAAACTACGAGCAGTACTTC. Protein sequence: CASSHVKNYEQYF.

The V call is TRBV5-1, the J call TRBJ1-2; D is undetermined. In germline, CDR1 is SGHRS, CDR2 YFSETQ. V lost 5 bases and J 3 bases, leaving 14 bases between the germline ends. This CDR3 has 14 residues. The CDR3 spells CASRLTEGDYGYTF. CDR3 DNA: TGCGCCAGCAGGCTCACGGAAGGAGACTATGGCTACACCTTC. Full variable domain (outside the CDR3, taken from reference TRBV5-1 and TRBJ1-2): KAGVTQTPRYLIKTRGQQVTLSCSPISGHRSVSWYQQTPGQGLQFLFEYFSETQRNKGNFPGRFSGRQFSNSRSEMNVSTLELGDSALYLCASRLTEGDYGYTFGSGTRLTVV.

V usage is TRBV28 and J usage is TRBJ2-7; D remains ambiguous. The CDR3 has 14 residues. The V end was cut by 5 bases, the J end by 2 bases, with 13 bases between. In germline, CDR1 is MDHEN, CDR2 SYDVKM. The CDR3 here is CASSPARSPYEQYF. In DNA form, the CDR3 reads TGTGCCAGCAGTCCCGCCAGAAGTCCCTACGAGCAGTACTTC.

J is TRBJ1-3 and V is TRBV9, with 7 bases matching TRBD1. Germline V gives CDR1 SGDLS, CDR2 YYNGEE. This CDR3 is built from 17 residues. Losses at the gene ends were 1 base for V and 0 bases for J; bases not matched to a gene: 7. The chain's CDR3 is CASSVSPGGSSGNTIYF. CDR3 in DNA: TGTGCCAGCAGCGTATCCCCAGGGGGAAGCTCTGGAAACACCATATATTTT.

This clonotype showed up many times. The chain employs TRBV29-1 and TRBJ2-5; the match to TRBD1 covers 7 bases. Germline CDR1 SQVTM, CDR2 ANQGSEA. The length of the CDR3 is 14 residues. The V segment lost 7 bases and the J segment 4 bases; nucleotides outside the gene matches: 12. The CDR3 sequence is CSANRQGRGETQYF. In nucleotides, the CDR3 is TGCAGCGCCAACAGACAGGGACGAGGAGAGACCCAGTACTTC.

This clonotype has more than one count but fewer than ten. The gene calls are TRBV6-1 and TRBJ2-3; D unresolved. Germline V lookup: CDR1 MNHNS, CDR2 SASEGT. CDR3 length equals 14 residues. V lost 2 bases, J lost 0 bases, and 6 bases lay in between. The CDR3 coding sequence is TGTGCCAGCAGTGAACAGGTCAGCACAGATACGCAGTATTTT. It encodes CASSEQVSTDTQYF.

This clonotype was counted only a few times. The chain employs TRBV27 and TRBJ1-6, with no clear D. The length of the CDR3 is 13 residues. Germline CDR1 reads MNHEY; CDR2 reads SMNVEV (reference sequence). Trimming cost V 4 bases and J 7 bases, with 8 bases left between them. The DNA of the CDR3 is TGTGCCAGCAGTTATCTAGGGAATTCACCCCTCCACTTT. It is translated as CASSYLGNSPLHF.

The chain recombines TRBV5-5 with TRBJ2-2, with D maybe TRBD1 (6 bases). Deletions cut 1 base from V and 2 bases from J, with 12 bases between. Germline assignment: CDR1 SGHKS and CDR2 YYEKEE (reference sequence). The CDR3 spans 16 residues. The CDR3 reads CASSLRRGVNTGELFF. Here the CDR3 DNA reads TGTGCCAGCAGCTTGCGCAGGGGCGTTAACACCGGGGAGCTGTTTTTT.

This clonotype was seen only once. CDR3 coding DNA: TGCAGTGCTACCCGGGCAGGACAGGTCTCTTCTGGGGCCAACGTCCTGACTTTC. Its translation is CSATRAGQVSSGANVLTF. The chain couples TRBV20-1 to TRBJ2-6, with 7 bases identical to TRBD1. The CDR3 covers 18 residues. Germline CDR1 DFQATT, CDR2 SNEGSKA (reference sequence). The ends lost 4 bases at V and 1 base at J; junction bases unmatched: 13.

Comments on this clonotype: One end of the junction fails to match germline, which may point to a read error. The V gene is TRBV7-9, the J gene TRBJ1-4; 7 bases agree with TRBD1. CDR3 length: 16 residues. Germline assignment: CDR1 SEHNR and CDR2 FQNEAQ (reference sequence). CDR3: CASSLGTVLTSEKLFF. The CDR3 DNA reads TGTGCCAGCAGCCTGGGGACAGTCCTAACTAGTGAAAAACTGTTTTTT.

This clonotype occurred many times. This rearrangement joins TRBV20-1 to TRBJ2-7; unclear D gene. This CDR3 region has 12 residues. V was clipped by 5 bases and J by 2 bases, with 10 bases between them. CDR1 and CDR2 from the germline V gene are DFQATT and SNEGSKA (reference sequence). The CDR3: CSALYRAYEQYF. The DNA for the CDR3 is TGCAGTGCTCTCTACAGAGCCTACGAGCAGTACTTC.

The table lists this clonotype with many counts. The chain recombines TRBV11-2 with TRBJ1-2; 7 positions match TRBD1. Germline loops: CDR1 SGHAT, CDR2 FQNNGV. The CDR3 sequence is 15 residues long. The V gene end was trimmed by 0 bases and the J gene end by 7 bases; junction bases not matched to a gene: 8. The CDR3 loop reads CASSLDRGRSSGYTF. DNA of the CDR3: TGTGCCAGCAGCTTAGATAGGGGGCGAAGTTCTGGCTACACCTTC.

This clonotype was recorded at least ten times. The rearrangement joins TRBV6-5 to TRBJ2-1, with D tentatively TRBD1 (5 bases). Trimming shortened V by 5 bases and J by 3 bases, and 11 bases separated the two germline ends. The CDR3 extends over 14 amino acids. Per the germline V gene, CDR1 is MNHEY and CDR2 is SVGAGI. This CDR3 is CASSPFDSYNEQFF. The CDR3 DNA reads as TGTGCCAGCAGTCCTTTTGACAGCTACAATGAGCAGTTCTTC.